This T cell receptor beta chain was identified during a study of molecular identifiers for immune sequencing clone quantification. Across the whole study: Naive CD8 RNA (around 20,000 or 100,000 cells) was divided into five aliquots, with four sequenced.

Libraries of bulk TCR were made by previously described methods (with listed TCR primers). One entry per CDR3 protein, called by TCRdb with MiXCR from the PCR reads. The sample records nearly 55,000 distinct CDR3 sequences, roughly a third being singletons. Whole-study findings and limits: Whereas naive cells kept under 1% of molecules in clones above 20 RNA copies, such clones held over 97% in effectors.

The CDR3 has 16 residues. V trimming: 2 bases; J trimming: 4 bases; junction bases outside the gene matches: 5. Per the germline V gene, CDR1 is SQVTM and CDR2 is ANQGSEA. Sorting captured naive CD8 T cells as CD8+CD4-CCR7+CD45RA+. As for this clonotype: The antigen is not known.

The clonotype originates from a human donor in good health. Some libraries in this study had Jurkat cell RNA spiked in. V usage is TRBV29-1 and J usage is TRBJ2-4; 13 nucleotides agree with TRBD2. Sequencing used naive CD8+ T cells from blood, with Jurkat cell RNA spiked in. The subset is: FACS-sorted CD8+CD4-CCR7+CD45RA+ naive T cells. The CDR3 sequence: CSVEPLAGGPKNIQYF. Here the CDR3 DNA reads TGCAGCGTTGAACCACTAGCGGGAGGGCCAAAAAACATTCAGTACTTC.